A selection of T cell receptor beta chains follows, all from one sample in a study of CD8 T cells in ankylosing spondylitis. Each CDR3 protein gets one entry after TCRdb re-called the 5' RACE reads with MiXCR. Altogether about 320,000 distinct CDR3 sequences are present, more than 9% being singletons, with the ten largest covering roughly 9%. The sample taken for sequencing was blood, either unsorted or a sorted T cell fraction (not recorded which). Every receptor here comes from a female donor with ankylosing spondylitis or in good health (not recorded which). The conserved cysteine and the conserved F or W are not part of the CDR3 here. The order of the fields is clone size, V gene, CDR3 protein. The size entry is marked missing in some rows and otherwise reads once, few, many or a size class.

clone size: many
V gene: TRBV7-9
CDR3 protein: ASSFRGASSYEQY

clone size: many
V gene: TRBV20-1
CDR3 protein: SARTLAETYEQY

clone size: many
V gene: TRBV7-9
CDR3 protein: ASSPWTGRETQY

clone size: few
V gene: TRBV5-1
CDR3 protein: ASSLATVATNEKLF

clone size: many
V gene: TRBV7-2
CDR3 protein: ASIYPGTGGNDGYT

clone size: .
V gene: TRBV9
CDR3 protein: ASSVDRGEQF

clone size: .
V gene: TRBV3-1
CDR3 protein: ASSQPPYEQY

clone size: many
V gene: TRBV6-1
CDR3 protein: ASRQRGQIGYGYT

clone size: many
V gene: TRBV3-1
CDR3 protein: ASSPTSGESYEQY

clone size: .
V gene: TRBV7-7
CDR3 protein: ASSLVAGTTDTQY

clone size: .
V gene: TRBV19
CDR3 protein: ASSRAGDTEAF

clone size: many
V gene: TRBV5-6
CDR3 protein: ASSQVETQY

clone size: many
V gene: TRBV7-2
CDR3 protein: ASREGRQPYNEQF

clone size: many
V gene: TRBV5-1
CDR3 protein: ASSDPQGNTEAF

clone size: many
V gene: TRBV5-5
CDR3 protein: ASSLFDRERETQY

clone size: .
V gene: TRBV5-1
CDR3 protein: ASSSADRGETDTQY

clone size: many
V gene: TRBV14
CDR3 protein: ASSQGWGSYNEQF

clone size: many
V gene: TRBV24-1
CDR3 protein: ATSPSDRSLSNQPQH

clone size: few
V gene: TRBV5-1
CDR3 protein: ASSSYAGGSSGNTIY

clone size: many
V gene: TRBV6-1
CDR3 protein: ASSERVGYTDTQY

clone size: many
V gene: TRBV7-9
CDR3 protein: ASSPRADIQY

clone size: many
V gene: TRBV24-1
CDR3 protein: ATSDPTSGKQTQY

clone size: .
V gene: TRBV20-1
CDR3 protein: SARSARGQGANQPQH

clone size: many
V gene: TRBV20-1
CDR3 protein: SARVITDSPYNEQF

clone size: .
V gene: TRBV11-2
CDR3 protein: ASSLVGAGTGELF

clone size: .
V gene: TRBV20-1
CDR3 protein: SARSGGGTSGRAGELF

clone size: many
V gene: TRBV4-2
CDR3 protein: ASSQDTMDEQF

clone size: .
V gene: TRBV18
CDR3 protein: ASSQTVYNELF

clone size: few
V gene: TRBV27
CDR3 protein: ASKTIWGGLAGDQGVTDTQY

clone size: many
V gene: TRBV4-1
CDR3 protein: ASSPSPSGPYNEQF

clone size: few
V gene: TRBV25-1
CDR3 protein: ASSALTAEQF

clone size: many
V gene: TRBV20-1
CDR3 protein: SARARGFSKRSAEETQY

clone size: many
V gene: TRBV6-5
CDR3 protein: ASSYGRDRGFYEQY

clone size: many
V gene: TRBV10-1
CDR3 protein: ASSRQFSYEQY

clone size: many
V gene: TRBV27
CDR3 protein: ASSLRQGGYEQY

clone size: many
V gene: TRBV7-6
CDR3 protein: ASSRSGKGGTDTQY

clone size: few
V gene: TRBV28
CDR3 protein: ASSLTSASVDTQY

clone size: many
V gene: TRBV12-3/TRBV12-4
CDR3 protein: ASSSGQPNSPLH

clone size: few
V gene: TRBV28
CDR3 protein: ASSLSSGGGTEAF

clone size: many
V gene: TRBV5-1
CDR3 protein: ASSLRTSYNSPLH

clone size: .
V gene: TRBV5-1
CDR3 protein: ASSPSTGDNSPLH

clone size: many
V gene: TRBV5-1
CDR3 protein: ASSPRLEGNIQY

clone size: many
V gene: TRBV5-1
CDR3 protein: ASSRTSGIYNEQF

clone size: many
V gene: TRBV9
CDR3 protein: ASSVGASNTEAF

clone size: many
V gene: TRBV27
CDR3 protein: ASSRDWSSYEQY

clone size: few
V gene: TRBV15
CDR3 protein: ATSRDWETQY

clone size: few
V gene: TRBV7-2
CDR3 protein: ASSLAFRLGGSYNEQF

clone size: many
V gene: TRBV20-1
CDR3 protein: SAKTSGGVSYNEQF

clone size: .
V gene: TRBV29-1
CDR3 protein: SVEGTRTYEQY

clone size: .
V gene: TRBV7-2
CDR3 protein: ASSLGGGASEKLF

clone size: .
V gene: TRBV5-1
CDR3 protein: ASSPLPKGAFEQY

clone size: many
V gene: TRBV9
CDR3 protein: ASSPTADPGGELF